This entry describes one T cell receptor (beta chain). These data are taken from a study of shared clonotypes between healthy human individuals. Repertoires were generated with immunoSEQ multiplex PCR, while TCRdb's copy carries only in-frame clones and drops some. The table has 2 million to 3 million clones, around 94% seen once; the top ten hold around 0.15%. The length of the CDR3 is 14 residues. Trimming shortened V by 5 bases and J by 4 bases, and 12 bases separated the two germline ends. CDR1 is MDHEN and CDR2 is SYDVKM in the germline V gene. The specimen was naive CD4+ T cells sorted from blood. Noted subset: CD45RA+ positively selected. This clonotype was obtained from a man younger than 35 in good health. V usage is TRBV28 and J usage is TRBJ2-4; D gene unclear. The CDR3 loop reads CASSAQPTKNIQYF. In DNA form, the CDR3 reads TGTGCCAGCAGTGCCCAACCGACGAAAAACATTCAGTACTTC.